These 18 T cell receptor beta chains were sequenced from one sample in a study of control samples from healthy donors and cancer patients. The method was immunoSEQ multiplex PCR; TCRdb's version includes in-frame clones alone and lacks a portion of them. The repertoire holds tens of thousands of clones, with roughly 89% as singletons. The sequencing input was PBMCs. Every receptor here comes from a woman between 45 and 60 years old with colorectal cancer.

The CDR3 DNA follows: TGTGCCAGCAGTTTCCCGACTGTCGGACGGGGATACACCGGGGAGCTGTTTTTT. This codes for CASSFPTVGRGYTGELFF. The V gene is TRBV28, the J gene TRBJ2-2; possible D gene TRBD2, 5 bases. Germline assignment: CDR1 MDHEN and CDR2 SYDVKM. CDR3 length equals 18 residues. V gave up 3 bases and J gave up 3 bases, with 20 bases separating them.

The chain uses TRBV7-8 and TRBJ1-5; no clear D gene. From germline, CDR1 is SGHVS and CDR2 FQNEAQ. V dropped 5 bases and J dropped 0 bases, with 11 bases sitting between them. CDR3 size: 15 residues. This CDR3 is CASSPKPTSNQPQHF. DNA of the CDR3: TGTGCCAGCAGCCCTAAACCCACTAGCAATCAGCCCCAGCATTTT.

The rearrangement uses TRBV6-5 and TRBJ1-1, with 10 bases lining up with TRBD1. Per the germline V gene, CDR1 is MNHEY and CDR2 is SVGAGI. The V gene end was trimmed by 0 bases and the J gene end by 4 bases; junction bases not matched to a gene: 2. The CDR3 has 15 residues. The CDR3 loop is CASSYSRTGGTEAFF. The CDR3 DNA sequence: TGTGCCAGCAGTTACTCCCGGACAGGGGGCACTGAAGCTTTCTTT.

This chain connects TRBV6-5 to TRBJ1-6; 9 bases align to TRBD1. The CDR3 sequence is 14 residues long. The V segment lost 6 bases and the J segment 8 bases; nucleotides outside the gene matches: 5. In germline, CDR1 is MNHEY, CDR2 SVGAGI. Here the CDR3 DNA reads TGTGCCAGCAGCGGGACAGGGACCGATTCACCCCTCCACTTT. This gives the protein CASSGTGTDSPLHF.

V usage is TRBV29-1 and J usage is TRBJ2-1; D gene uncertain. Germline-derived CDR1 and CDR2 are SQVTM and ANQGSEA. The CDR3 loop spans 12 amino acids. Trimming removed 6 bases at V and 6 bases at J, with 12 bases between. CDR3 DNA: TGCAGCGTGGGCCAATCTCTCAATGAGCAGTTCTTC. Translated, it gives CSVGQSLNEQFF.

The DNA for the CDR3 is TGTGCCATCAGCGTAAGGGAGGAGGACACTGAAGCTTTCTTT. This encodes CAISVREEDTEAFF. The J gene is TRBJ1-1, the V gene TRBV10-3, with D unclear. V lost 6 bases and J 3 bases, leaving 14 bases between the germline ends. Germline loops: CDR1 ENHRY, CDR2 SYGVKD. This CDR3 has 14 residues.

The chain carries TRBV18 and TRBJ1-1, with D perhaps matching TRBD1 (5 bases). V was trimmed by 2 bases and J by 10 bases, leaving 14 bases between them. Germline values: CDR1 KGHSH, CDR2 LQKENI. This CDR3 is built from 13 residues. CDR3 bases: TGTGCCAGCTCACCAACCAGGGAGGAGTTAGCTTTCTTT. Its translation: CASSPTREELAFF.

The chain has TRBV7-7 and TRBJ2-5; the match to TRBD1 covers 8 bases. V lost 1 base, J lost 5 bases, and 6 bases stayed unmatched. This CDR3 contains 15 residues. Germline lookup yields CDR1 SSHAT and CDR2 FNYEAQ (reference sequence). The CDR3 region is CASSLVGQGAETQYF. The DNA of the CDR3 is TGTGCCAGCAGCTTAGTTGGACAGGGTGCGGAGACCCAGTACTTC.

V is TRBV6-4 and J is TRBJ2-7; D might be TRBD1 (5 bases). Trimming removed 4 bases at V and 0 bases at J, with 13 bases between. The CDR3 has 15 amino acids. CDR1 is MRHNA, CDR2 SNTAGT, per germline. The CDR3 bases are TGTGCCAGCAGTGTCAGGGTCCCGTTCTCCTACGAGCAGTACGTC. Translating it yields CASSVRVPFSYEQYV.

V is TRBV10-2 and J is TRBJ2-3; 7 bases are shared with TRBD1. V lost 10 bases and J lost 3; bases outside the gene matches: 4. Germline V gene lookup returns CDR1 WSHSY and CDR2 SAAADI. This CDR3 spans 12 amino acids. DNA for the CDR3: TGCGCCACCGGGACAGTAACAGATACGCAGTATTTT. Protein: CATGTVTDTQYF.

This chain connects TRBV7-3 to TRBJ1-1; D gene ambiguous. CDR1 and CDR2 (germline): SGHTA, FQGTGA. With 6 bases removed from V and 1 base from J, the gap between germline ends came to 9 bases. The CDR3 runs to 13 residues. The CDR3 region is CASRAAENTEAFF. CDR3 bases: TGTGCCAGCAGGGCAGCAGAGAACACTGAAGCTTTCTTT.

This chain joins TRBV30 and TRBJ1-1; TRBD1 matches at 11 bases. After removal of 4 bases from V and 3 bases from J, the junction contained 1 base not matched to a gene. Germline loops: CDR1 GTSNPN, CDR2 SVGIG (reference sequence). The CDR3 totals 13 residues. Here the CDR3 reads CAWTGQGDTEAFF. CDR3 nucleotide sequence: TGTGCCTGGACGGGACAGGGGGACACTGAAGCTTTCTTT.

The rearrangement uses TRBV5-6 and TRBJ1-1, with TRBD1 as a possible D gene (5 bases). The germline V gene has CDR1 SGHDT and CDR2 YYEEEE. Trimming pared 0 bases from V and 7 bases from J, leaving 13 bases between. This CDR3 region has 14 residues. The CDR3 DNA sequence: TGTGCCAGCAGCTTGGCCGGGGGATGGGGTGAAGCTTTCTTT. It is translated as CASSLAGGWGEAFF.

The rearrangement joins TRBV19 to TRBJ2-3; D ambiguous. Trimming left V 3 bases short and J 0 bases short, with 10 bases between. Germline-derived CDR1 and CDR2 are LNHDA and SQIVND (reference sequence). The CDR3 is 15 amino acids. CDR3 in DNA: TGTGCCAGTAGTATGGCTGGGTCTAGCACAGATACGCAGTATTTT. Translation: CASSMAGSSTDTQYF.

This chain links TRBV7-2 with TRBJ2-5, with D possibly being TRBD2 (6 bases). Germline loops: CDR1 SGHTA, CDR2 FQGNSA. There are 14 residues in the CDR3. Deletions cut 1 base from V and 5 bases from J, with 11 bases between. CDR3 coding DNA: TGTGCCAGCAGCTTAGTGGGACTGGAGGAGACCCAGTACTTC. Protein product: CASSLVGLEETQYF.

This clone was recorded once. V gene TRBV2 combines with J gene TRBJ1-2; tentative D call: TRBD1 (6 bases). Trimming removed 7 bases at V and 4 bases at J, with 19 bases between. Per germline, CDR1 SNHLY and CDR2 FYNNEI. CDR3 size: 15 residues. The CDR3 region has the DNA TGTGCCAGCACCCCGGTGGTCGGGGGCTCCTATGGCTACACCTTC. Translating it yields CASTPVVGGSYGYTF.

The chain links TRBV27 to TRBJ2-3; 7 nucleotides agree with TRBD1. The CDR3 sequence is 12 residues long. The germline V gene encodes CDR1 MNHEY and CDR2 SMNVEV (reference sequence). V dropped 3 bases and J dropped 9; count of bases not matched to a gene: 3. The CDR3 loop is CASSLDRRTQYF. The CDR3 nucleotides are TGTGCCAGCAGTTTGGACAGGCGAACGCAGTATTTT.

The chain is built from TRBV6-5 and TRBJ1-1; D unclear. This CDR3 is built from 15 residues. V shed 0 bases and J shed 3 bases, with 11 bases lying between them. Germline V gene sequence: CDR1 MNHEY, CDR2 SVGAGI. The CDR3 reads CASSYSPAADTEAFF. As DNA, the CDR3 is TGTGCCAGCAGTTACTCCCCAGCGGCCGACACTGAAGCTTTCTTT.